These T cell receptor beta chains were read from a single sample in a study of beta chain features in type 1 diabetes. Produced via immunoSEQ multiplex PCR; TCRdb's table is partial and in-frame only. The sample contains around 650,000 clones, 9.5% to 15% of which appear only once. Sequencing was performed on naive CD4+ T cells from blood. These receptors were taken from a man aged 25-40 years with type 1 diabetes. Both conserved end residues are part of each CDR3. The order of the fields is D gene, clone size, J gene, V gene, CDR3 protein, CDR3 DNA. A D gene is named only where the DNA matches it firmly. Rows give clone size only sometimes, using once, few, many, or a class for an expanded clone.

d_gene: .; abundance: .; j_gene: TRBJ2-7; v_gene: TRBV2; CDR3aa: CASSGDAYEQYF; CDR3nt: TGTGCCAGCAGTGGAGATGCCTACGAGCAGTACTTC
d_gene: TRBD2; abundance: .; j_gene: TRBJ2-1; v_gene: TRBV9; CDR3aa: CASSVVAGGREQFF; CDR3nt: TGTGCCAGCAGCGTGGTGGCGGGGGGTCGTGAGCAGTTCTTC
d_gene: .; abundance: few; j_gene: TRBJ2-2; v_gene: TRBV2; CDR3aa: CASTSGALNTGELFF; CDR3nt: TGTGCCAGCACCTCCGGGGCGCTGAACACCGGGGAGCTGTTTTTT
d_gene: .; abundance: .; j_gene: TRBJ2-6; v_gene: TRBV2; CDR3aa: CASLRGYSGSNVLTF; CDR3nt: TGTGCCAGCCTACGGGGGTACTCTGGGTCCAACGTCCTGACTTTC
d_gene: .; abundance: few; j_gene: TRBJ2-5; v_gene: TRBV5-1; CDR3aa: CASNLMGGTPPETQYF; CDR3nt: TGCGCCAGCAATCTCATGGGGGGCACCCCCCCCGAGACCCAGTACTTC
d_gene: .; abundance: .; j_gene: TRBJ2-1; v_gene: TRBV7-3; CDR3aa: CASSQGGSSYNEQFF; CDR3nt: TGTGCCAGCAGCCAAGGGGGTAGCTCCTACAATGAGCAGTTCTTC
d_gene: .; abundance: .; j_gene: TRBJ1-6; v_gene: TRBV18; CDR3aa: CASSPGREESPLHF; CDR3nt: TGTGCCAGCTCACCAGGGAGGGAAGAATCACCCCTCCACTTT
d_gene: .; abundance: .; j_gene: TRBJ2-1; v_gene: TRBV7-2; CDR3aa: CASSLYRSNEQFF; CDR3nt: TGTGCCAGCAGCTTATATCGGAGTAATGAGCAGTTCTTC
d_gene: .; abundance: .; j_gene: TRBJ2-7; v_gene: TRBV27; CDR3aa: CASSLYPGTYEQYF; CDR3nt: TGTGCCAGCAGTTTATATCCCGGCACCTACGAGCAGTACTTC
d_gene: .; abundance: .; j_gene: TRBJ2-7; v_gene: TRBV20-1; CDR3aa: CSASEGAEQYF; CDR3nt: TGCAGTGCTAGTGAAGGGGCCGAGCAGTACTTC
d_gene: .; abundance: .; j_gene: TRBJ2-3; v_gene: TRBV7-2; CDR3aa: CASTRGDPGADTQYF; CDR3nt: TGTGCCAGCACCCGCGGGGACCCGGGGGCAGATACGCAGTATTTT